The clone carrying this TCR beta chain was picked up a small number of times. Its antigen is unknown. This sample was included in a study of cytomegalovirus exposure and HLA in healthy donors. The CDR3 extends over 13 amino acids. In germline, CDR1 is GTSNPN, CDR2 SVGIG (reference sequence). V was trimmed by 2 bases and J by 3 bases, leaving 8 bases between them. The PCR contained 60 Vbeta and 13 Jbeta primers. The method was immunoSEQ multiplex PCR; TCRdb's version includes in-frame clones alone and lacks a portion of them. The profile shows more than 95,000 clones, 10% of them singletons. Whole-study findings and limits: Certain sequence variants were highly shared and formed a cluster, and this cluster was likely a sequencing artifact.

Sequencing used PBMCs. This TCR came from a woman younger than 35 in good health and CMV-seropositive. The chain combines TRBV30 with TRBJ1-3; possibly TRBD1 for D (5 bases). The CDR3 sequence: CAWSRGDGNTIYF. DNA for the CDR3: TGTGCCTGGAGTCGGGGGGATGGAAACACCATATATTTT.